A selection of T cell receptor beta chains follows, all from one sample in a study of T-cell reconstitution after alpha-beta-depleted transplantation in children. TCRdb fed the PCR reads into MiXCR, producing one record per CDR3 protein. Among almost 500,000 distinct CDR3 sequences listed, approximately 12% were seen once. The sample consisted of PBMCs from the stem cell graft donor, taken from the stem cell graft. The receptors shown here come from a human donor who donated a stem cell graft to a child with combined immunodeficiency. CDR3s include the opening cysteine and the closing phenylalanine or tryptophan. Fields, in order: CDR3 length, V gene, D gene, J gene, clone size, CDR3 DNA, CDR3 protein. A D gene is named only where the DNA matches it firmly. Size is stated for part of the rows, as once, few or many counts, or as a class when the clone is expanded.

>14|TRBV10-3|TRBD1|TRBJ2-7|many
TGTGCCATCAGGGACAGGGTGGGAAGCTACGAGCAGTACTTC
CAIRDRVGSYEQYF
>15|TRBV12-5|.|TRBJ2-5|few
TGTGCTAGTGGTCTACGACTAGGGTTACAAGAGACCCAGTACTTC
CASGLRLGLQETQYF
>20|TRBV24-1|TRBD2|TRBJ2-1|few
TGTGCCACCAGCACCAGCTCCGGGACAGGCGGACTAGCGGGCTACAATGAGCAGTTCTTC
CATSTSSGTGGLAGYNEQFF
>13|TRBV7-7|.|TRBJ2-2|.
TGTGCCAGCAGCTTAAGGCGGGACGGGGAGCTGTTTTTT
CASSLRRDGELFF
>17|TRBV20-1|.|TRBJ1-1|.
TGCAGTGCTAGACCCCCGGGGTGGCGTGAAGTGAACACTGAAGCTTTCTTT
CSARPPGWREVNTEAFF
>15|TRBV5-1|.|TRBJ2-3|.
TGCGCCAGCAGCTTGCAGGAGGGGGGGCCCAATACGCAGTATTTT
CASSLQEGGPNTQYF
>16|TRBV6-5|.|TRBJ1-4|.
TGTGCCAGCAGTTACTCGTGGCAGGGGTCTAATGAAAAACTGTTTTTT
CASSYSWQGSNEKLFF
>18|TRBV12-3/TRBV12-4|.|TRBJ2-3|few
TGTGCCAGCAGCTTAGTCGGAAGGAGTATCGGGGGCACAGATACGCAGTATTTT
CASSLVGRSIGGTDTQYF
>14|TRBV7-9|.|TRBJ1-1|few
TGTGCCAGCACCCCGTGGGGGGAGTTCACTGAAGCTTTCTTT
CASTPWGEFTEAFF
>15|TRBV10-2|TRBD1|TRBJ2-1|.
TGCGCCAGCACTTCGGGACAGGGAACCTACAATGAGCAGTTCTTC
CASTSGQGTYNEQFF
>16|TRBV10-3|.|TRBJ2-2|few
TGTGCCATCAGTGACTCCTACGGAATAAACACCGGGGAGCTGTTTTTT
CAISDSYGINTGELFF
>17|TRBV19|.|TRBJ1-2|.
TGTGCCAGTAGTCCCACCTACGCTCAAGCAGGAGGCTATGGCTACACCTTC
CASSPTYAQAGGYGYTF
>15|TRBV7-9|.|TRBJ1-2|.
TGTGCCAGCAGCTTCCCTACGGGGGTCAACTATGGCTACACCTTC
CASSFPTGVNYGYTF
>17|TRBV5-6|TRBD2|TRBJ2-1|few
TGTGCCAGCAGCTGGCCCTTTGGGACTAGCGGATACAATGAGCAGTTCTTC
CASSWPFGTSGYNEQFF
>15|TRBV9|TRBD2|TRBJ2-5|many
TGTGCCAGCAGCGTAGATGGGACTAGCAGGGAGACCCAGTACTTC
CASSVDGTSRETQYF
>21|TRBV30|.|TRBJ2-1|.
TGTGCCTGGTCCAATCTCCCGGCAGGGGTCTTTCCTGAAACCTTCTACAATGAGCAGTTCTTC
CAWSNLPAGVFPETFYNEQFF